This T cell receptor (beta chain) is from a study of T-cell reconstitution after alpha-beta-depleted transplantation in children. V lost 3 bases and J lost 4, with 13 bases in between. This CDR3 contains 14 residues. TCRbeta library preparation incorporated unique molecular identifiers. TCRdb itself ran the PCR reads through MiXCR, one entry per CDR3 protein. The sample includes a few hundred thousand distinct CDR3 sequences, around 13% of them seen just once. This TCR came from a human donor who donated a stem cell graft to a child with combined immunodeficiency. The chain carries TRBV12-3 or TRBV12-4 and TRBJ2-7; a possible D gene is TRBD1 (6 bases). The sample in question was PBMCs from the stem cell graft donor, obtained from the stem cell graft. CDR3 protein: CASSFIQGRYEQYF. CDR3 sequence (DNA): TGTGCCAGCAGTTTTATACAGGGCAGGTACGAGCAGTACTTC.